These 27 T cell receptor beta chains came from one sample sequenced in a study of patients and donors after allogeneic stem cell transplantation. TCRdb re-analysed the RT-PCR reads in MiXCR, keeping a single row per CDR3 protein. The sample contains roughly 140,000 distinct CDR3 sequences, over 35% of which appear only once. Sequencing was carried out using blood, either unsorted or a sorted T cell fraction (not recorded which). These receptors all stem from a human donor who was either an allogeneic HSCT recipient or a stem cell or donor lymphocyte infusion donor (not recorded which). It is not recorded whose cells these are; they may come from a transplant donor.

The chain combines TRBV28 with TRBJ2-2; 7 bases match TRBD2. The CDR3 loop spans 14 amino acids. CDR1 and CDR2 from the germline V gene are MDHEN and SYDVKM. Germline trimming cut 8 bases from V and 6 bases from J; bases unmatched to any gene: 9. For the CDR3, the DNA is TGTGCCAGCGTCGCGGGGGAAGATCCCGGGGAGCTGTTTTTT. This encodes CASVAGEDPGELFF. Filled out from reference TRBV28 and TRBJ2-2, the complete variable domain reads DVKVTQSSRYLVKRTGEKVFLECVQDMDHENMFWYRQDPGLGLRLIYFSYDVKMKEKGDIPEGYSVSREKKERFSLILESASTNQTSMYLCASVAGEDPGELFFGEGSRLTVL.

The CDR3 reads CASSYRGVRMNTEAFF. The DNA of the CDR3 is TGCGCCAGCAGCTATAGGGGAGTTCGCATGAACACTGAAGCTTTCTTT. V usage is TRBV5-1 and J usage is TRBJ1-1, with D possibly matching TRBD1 (5 bases). This CDR3 has 16 residues. CDR1 SGHRS and CDR2 YFSETQ come from the germline V gene. V was clipped by 3 bases and J by 0 bases, with 15 bases between them.

The rearrangement links TRBV12-3 or TRBV12-4 to TRBJ2-5; unclear D gene. V dropped 3 bases and J dropped 1 base, with 12 bases sitting between them. The CDR3 is 15 residues long. The CDR3 DNA is TGTGCCAGCAGTTTGGAAGGCAAGGGCCAAGAGACCCAGTACTTC. Protein: CASSLEGKGQETQYF.

The chain recombines TRBV5-1 with TRBJ1-2, with 7 bases identical to TRBD1. Germline CDR1 SGHRS, CDR2 YFSETQ. The CDR3 spans 13 residues. J gave up 4 bases and V 6 bases, and 6 bases lay outside the gene matches. This CDR3 reads CASTPGGSYGYTF. The CDR3 nucleotides are TGCGCCAGCACCCCAGGGGGAAGCTATGGCTACACCTTC.

The chain combines TRBV12-3 or TRBV12-4 with TRBJ1-1, with 7 bases that match TRBD1. This CDR3 has 15 amino acids. V lost 7 bases to trimming and J lost 0 bases; unmatched junction nucleotides: 8. The CDR3 loop is CASKQGVRVNTEAFF. In nucleotides, the CDR3 is TGTGCCAGCAAGCAGGGGGTTAGAGTGAACACTGAAGCTTTCTTT.

V gene TRBV19 combines with J gene TRBJ1-5, with 7 bases fitting TRBD1. J was trimmed by 7 bases and V by 7 bases; bases with no gene match: 10. Germline lookup yields CDR1 LNHDA and CDR2 SQIVND (reference sequence). This CDR3 contains 14 residues. CDR3 protein: CASTAGGDRQPQHF. The CDR3 coding sequence is TGTGCCAGTACCGCCGGGGGGGACAGACAGCCCCAGCATTTT. Combining the CDR3 with reference TRBV19 and TRBJ1-5 gives the whole variable domain DGGITQSPKYLFRKEGQNVTLSCEQNLNHDAMYWYRQDPGQGLRLIYYSQIVNDFQKGDIAEGYSVSREKKESFPLTVTSAQKNPTAFYLCASTAGGDRQPQHFGDGTRLSIL.

This clonotype occurred a few times. The V gene is TRBV5-1, the J gene TRBJ1-1; TRBD1 matches 7 bases. The germline V gene has CDR1 SGHRS and CDR2 YFSETQ. The J segment lost 2 bases and the V segment lost 4 bases, leaving 5 bases of the junction unmatched. This CDR3 is built from 14 residues. The CDR3 region is CASSHRGTNTEAFF. CDR3 coding DNA: TGCGCCAGCAGCCACAGGGGCACCAACACTGAAGCTTTCTTT.

This clonotype appeared a few times. The chain combines TRBV6-1 with TRBJ1-3; D gene uncertain. This CDR3 is built from 16 residues. The ends were cut back, 5 bases at V and 2 bases at J, with 16 bases in the middle. CDR1 is MNHNS and CDR2 is SASEGT in the germline V gene. The CDR3 DNA follows: TGTGCCAGCAGTACACGAGCTGGGAAGGCTGGAAACACCATATATTTT. Translation gives CASSTRAGKAGNTIYF.

J is TRBJ2-3 and V is TRBV20-1, with a tentative D call TRBD2 (7 bases). V was clipped by 0 bases and J by 0 bases, with 22 bases between them. The length of the CDR3 is 19 residues. Germline CDR1 DFQATT, CDR2 SNEGSKA (reference sequence). The CDR3 loop reads CSARDHWRGRLSSTDTQYF. The CDR3 DNA reads TGCAGTGCTAGAGATCATTGGCGGGGGCGGTTATCTAGCACAGATACGCAGTATTTT.

In this sample, this clonotype turned up many times. This chain joins TRBV20-1 and TRBJ1-6; 11 bases are a match to TRBD1. In germline, CDR1 is DFQATT, CDR2 SNEGSKA (reference sequence). This CDR3 is built from 15 residues. V lost 1 base, J lost 10 bases, and 6 bases stayed unmatched. CDR3 sequence: CSARGGQGGLSPLHF. CDR3 bases: TGCAGTGCTAGAGGGGGACAGGGGGGACTCTCACCCCTCCACTTT.

In its sample, this clonotype was seen a few times. This chain uses TRBV20-1 with TRBJ1-5; perhaps TRBD1 as D (5 bases). Germline lookup yields CDR1 DFQATT and CDR2 SNEGSKA (reference sequence). The V gene lost 5 bases and the J gene lost 7 bases, with 12 bases spanning the gap. The CDR3 sequence is 12 residues long. The CDR3 coding sequence is TGCAGTGCTGGGGGACTCTCCCAGCCCCAGCATTTT. This codes for CSAGGLSQPQHF.

This clonotype was seen only a few times. This chain links TRBV10-3 with TRBJ2-2; 7 bases are shared with TRBD1. The CDR3 consists of 16 residues. The germline V gene has CDR1 ENHRY and CDR2 SYGVKD. J lost 5 bases, V lost 4 bases, and 10 bases had no gene match. CDR3 residues: CAISGRQGAITGELFF. The CDR3 DNA follows: TGTGCCATCAGTGGGAGACAGGGCGCGATAACCGGGGAGCTGTTTTTT.

V usage is TRBV6-1 and J usage is TRBJ1-5; D is undetermined. Trimming took 3 bases from V and 6 from J, leaving 15 bases between them. The CDR3 is 15 residues long. The germline gives CDR1 MNHNS, CDR2 SASEGT. The CDR3 DNA follows: TGTGCCAGCAGTGAGTCAGGCTATGAGGGTCAGCCCCAGCATTTT. It specifies CASSESGYEGQPQHF.

This clonotype occurred many times. V and J are TRBV7-9 and TRBJ1-1, with D unclear. Germline values: CDR1 SEHNR, CDR2 FQNEAQ (reference sequence). The ends were cut back, 5 bases at V and 4 bases at J, with 11 bases in the middle. This CDR3 is 13 amino acids long. The CDR3 DNA sequence: TGTGCCAGCAGCCTGACCGGGAGCACTGAAGCTTTCTTT. Encoded protein: CASSLTGSTEAFF.

This clonotype was detected many times. This sequence joins TRBV7-3 and TRBJ1-1, with D possibly TRBD1 on 5 matching bases. Trimming stripped 2 bases from V and 4 bases from J, with 8 bases between. The CDR3 is made up of 13 amino acids. CDR1 and CDR2 from the germline V gene are SGHTA and FQGTGA. The CDR3 DNA follows: TGTGCCAGCAGCTTAGACAGTGGCACTGAAGCTTTCTTT. As protein: CASSLDSGTEAFF. The variable domain in full, completed from reference TRBV7-3 and TRBJ1-1, reads GAGVSQTPSNKVTEKGKYVELRCDPISGHTALYWYRQSLGQGPEFLIYFQGTGAADDSGLPNDRFFAVRPEGSVSTLKIQRTERGDSAVYLCASSLDSGTEAFFGQGTRLTVV.

The sample holds a few counts of this clonotype. V is TRBV7-2 and J is TRBJ1-6; TRBD1 is a possible D gene (6 bases). The ends were cut back, 5 bases at V and 10 bases at J, with 15 bases in the middle. The V gene's germline CDR1 is SGHTA and CDR2 FQGNSA. The CDR3 runs to 14 residues. This chain's CDR3 is CASSPRTAESPLHF. The CDR3 DNA reads TGTGCCAGCAGCCCCCGGACAGCCGAATCACCCCTCCACTTT.

This chain links TRBV5-1 with TRBJ2-7, with D possibly being TRBD2 (5 bases). Germline-derived CDR1 and CDR2 are SGHRS and YFSETQ. The CDR3 contains 13 residues. Trimming removed 1 base at V and 2 bases at J, with 7 bases between. CDR3 sequence (DNA): TGCGCCAGCAGCTTGCGGGGTCCCTACGAGCAGTACGTC. Amino acid sequence: CASSLRGPYEQYV.

This clonotype has more than one count but fewer than ten. The chain employs TRBV5-1 and TRBJ2-1; 12 bases match TRBD2. V dropped 0 bases and J dropped 3; count of bases not matched to a gene: 10. Germline CDR1 is SGHRS and CDR2 is YFSETQ. This CDR3 has 19 amino acids. The CDR3 bases are TGCGCCAGCAGCTTGGGGTGGAATTCGGGACTAGCGGGCTACAATGAGCAGTTCTTC. Translation gives CASSLGWNSGLAGYNEQFF.

V and J are TRBV4-1 and TRBJ2-7; TRBD2 aligns across 9 bases. V was clipped by 1 base and J by 3 bases; unmatched bases: 7. The germline CDR1 and CDR2 sequences are MGHRA and YSYEKL. The CDR3 has 16 amino acids. The CDR3 sequence is CASSQVPAGGRYEQYF. CDR3 in DNA: TGCGCCAGCAGCCAAGTCCCAGCGGGGGGACGCTACGAGCAGTACTTC.

The chain carries TRBV7-9 and TRBJ2-5, with 7 bases fitting TRBD2. V shed 5 bases, J shed 3 bases, and the junction held 9 bases outside the gene matches. CDR1 is SEHNR, CDR2 FQNEAQ, per germline (reference sequence). The CDR3 length is 15 residues. Written as DNA, the CDR3 is TGTGCCAGCAGCCGATTTCTAGCGGAGAAAGAGACCCAGTACTTC. Translating gives CASSRFLAEKETQYF.

This clonotype has only a few counts. The chain employs TRBV7-9 and TRBJ1-5, with D perhaps TRBD1 (5 bases). The CDR3 extends over 14 amino acids. Germline loops: CDR1 SEHNR, CDR2 FQNEAQ (reference sequence). V gave up 3 bases and J gave up 7 bases, with 13 bases separating them. CDR3: CASSLGPGGQPQHF. CDR3 nucleotide sequence: TGTGCCAGCAGCTTGGGCCCCGGGGGGCAGCCCCAGCATTTT.

This clonotype came up a few times. V gene TRBV29-1 combines with J gene TRBJ2-5, with D maybe TRBD2 (5 bases). The CDR3 is 14 residues long. The V end lost 7 bases, the J end lost 1 base, and 16 bases lay between the germline ends. Germline V gives CDR1 SQVTM, CDR2 ANQGSEA. DNA for the CDR3: TGCAGCGCCGATGGTTCGGGGTCCCAAGAGACCCAGTACTTC. It is translated as CSADGSGSQETQYF.

This clonotype has more than one count but fewer than ten. CDR3 sequence reads: CASTSGQGLPTFF. The CDR3 nucleotides read TGCGCCAGCACCAGTGGACAGGGGTTACCGACTTTCTTT. This chain connects TRBV4-3 to TRBJ1-1, with 9 bases aligning to TRBD1. With V trimmed by 7 bases and J by 12 bases, 12 bases remained unmatched. CDR1 and CDR2 (germline): LGHNA, YSLEER. The CDR3 covers 13 residues.

The chain recombines TRBV6-6 with TRBJ1-1; D is perhaps TRBD1 (6 bases). The germline V and J ends were trimmed by 1 base and 5 bases, with 11 bases remaining between them. Germline V CDR1 and CDR2: MNHNY, SVGAGI (reference sequence). The CDR3 is made up of 14 amino acids. CDR3 in amino acids: CASSYYRVFTEAFF. The CDR3 DNA follows: TGTGCCAGCAGTTACTACAGGGTTTTTACTGAAGCTTTCTTT.

This chain uses TRBV9 with TRBJ2-5; D perhaps matches TRBD2 (5 bases). The CDR3 is 17 amino acids. Germline values: CDR1 SGDLS, CDR2 YYNGEE. V lost 3 bases and J 1 base, leaving 19 bases between the germline ends. This chain's CDR3 is CASSARTAGLPQETQYF. The CDR3 DNA sequence: TGTGCCAGCAGCGCTAGAACTGCGGGTTTACCCCAAGAGACCCAGTACTTC.

This clonotype came up a few times. V gene TRBV12-3 or TRBV12-4 combines with J gene TRBJ1-2; D is uncertain. The length of the CDR3 is 14 residues. V lost 1 base and J lost 4, with 10 bases in between. This chain's CDR3 is CASSLEADPYGYTF. The CDR3 region has the DNA TGTGCCAGCAGTTTAGAAGCGGACCCCTATGGCTACACCTTC.

This chain joins TRBV5-1 and TRBJ1-4; 7 positions match TRBD1. This CDR3 is 15 amino acids long. V shed 2 bases, J shed 3 bases, and the junction held 4 bases outside the gene matches. Germline assignment: CDR1 SGHRS and CDR2 YFSETQ. CDR3 sequence: CASSFSRGANEKLFF. The CDR3 DNA reads as TGCGCCAGCAGCTTCTCCAGGGGGGCTAATGAAAAACTGTTTTTT.